Listed below are T cell receptor beta chains from one sample, sequenced in a study of cytomegalovirus exposure and HLA in healthy donors. Measured with immunoSEQ multiplex PCR; TCRdb has only the in-frame clones, and not every one. The sample totals 150,000 to 250,000 clones. The sequencing sample was made of PBMCs. These receptors originate from a boy younger than 18 in good health and CMV-seronegative. CDR3s include the opening cysteine and the closing phenylalanine or tryptophan. A D gene is named only where the DNA matches it firmly.

j_gene	d_gene	v_gene	CDR3aa	CDR3nt
TRBJ1-1	TRBD1	TRBV6-1	CASSERGTVNTEAFF	TGTGCCAGCAGTGAAAGGGGGACAGTGAACACTGAAGCTTTCTTT
TRBJ2-1	TRBD2	TRBV7-9	CASSLWGLAGRSGNEQFF	TGTGCCAGCAGCTTATGGGGTCTAGCGGGCCGTAGCGGCAATGAGCAGTTCTTC
TRBJ1-1	-	TRBV5-6	CASSHPLRKRNTEAFF	TGTGCCAGCAGCCATCCCCTCAGGAAGAGGAACACTGAAGCTTTCTTT
TRBJ2-7	TRBD2	TRBV19	CASSMRRGDYEQYF	TGTGCCAGTAGTATGCGGCGGGGGGACTACGAGCAGTACTTC
TRBJ2-5	-	TRBV5-1	CASSWRGGRETQYF	TGCGCCAGCAGCTGGAGGGGGGGCCGAGAGACCCAGTACTTC
TRBJ1-2	-	TRBV19	CASTPDGTTYGYTF	TGTGCCAGTACCCCCGACGGAACTACCTATGGCTACACCTTC
TRBJ1-1	-	TRBV12-5	CASGLGVNTEAFF	TGTGCTAGTGGGCTCGGGGTGAACACTGAAGCTTTCTTT
TRBJ1-5	TRBD1	TRBV28	CASSETGASNQPQHF	TGTGCCAGCAGCGAAACAGGGGCTAGCAATCAGCCCCAGCATTTT
TRBJ1-4	TRBD1	TRBV25-1	CASSDKGAPGGEKLFF	TGTGCCAGCAGTGACAAAGGGGCCCCAGGGGGAGAAAAACTGTTTTTT
TRBJ2-7	TRBD1	TRBV6-5	CASTMGQGYEQYF	TGTGCCAGCACCATGGGACAGGGCTACGAGCAGTACTTC